A few counts support the clone carrying this T cell receptor beta chain. The entry originates in a study of T cells after yellow fever vaccination. Germline loops: CDR1 MNHEY, CDR2 SVGAGI. This CDR3 is built from 16 residues. Trimming at V came to 5 bases and at J to 4 bases, leaving 8 bases not matched to a gene. TCRdb reanalysed the 5' RACE reads using MiXCR and keeps one entry per CDR3 protein. The sample carries some 150,000 distinct CDR3 sequences, roughly 9% recorded once. Here the sequenced sample was CD8+ T cells sorted from PBMCs, taken 45 days after the yellow fever booster vaccination. The source of this sequence is a man in his late teens or twenties who received the YFV17D yellow fever vaccine. This chain uses TRBV6-5 with TRBJ2-1; 10 bases line up with TRBD2. CDR3 sequence reads: CASSPLAGDRYNEQFF. CDR3 nucleotide sequence: TGTGCCAGCAGTCCCCTAGCGGGGGATAGATACAATGAGCAGTTCTTC.